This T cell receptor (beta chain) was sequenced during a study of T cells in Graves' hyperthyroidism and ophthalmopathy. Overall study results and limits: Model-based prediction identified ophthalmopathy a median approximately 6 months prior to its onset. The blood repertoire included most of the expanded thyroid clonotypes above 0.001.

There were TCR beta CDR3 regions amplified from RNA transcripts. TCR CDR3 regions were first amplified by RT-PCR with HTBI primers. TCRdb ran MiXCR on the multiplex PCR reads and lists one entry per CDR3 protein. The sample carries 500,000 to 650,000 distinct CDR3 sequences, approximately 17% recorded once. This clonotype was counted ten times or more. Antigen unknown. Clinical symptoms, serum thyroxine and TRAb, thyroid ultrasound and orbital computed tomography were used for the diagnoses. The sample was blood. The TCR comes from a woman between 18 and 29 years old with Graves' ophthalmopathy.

The DNA of the CDR3 is TGTGCCAGTAGTATACTGCGCGACCGCGGGGTCGACACTGAAGCTTTCTTT. Translation gives CASSILRDRGVDTEAFF. V and J are TRBV19 and TRBJ1-1; D is ambiguous. V dropped 2 bases and J dropped 3 bases, with 19 bases sitting between them. This CDR3 spans 17 amino acids. Germline V gene data show CDR1 as LNHDA and CDR2 as SQIVND (reference sequence).